The 7 T cell receptor beta chains presented below share a single source sample, sequenced in a study of human thymus T cells. Produced via immunoSEQ multiplex PCR; TCRdb's table is partial and in-frame only. The table records roughly 86,000 clones, around 96% of them present only once. From resections taken during corrective heart surgery, the thymus tissue was obtained. Sequencing used thymus tissue. These TCRs come from a boy under two years old with a congenital heart defect but otherwise immunologically healthy.

The chain couples TRBV6-1 to TRBJ2-5, with no clear D. This CDR3 spans 14 amino acids. Germline CDR1 MNHNS, CDR2 SASEGT. V dropped 7 bases and J dropped 5 bases, with 17 bases sitting between them. The CDR3 DNA sequence: TGTGCCAGCACCAAAGTCGGTTTGGGGGAGACCCAGTACTTC. As protein: CASTKVGLGETQYF.

The rearrangement uses TRBV7-9 and TRBJ2-5; TRBD1 agrees at 7 bases. Germline CDR1 reads SEHNR; CDR2 reads FQNEAQ (reference sequence). The CDR3 sequence is 15 residues long. V gave up 4 bases and J gave up 2 bases; unmatched junction bases: 7. The DNA for the CDR3 is TGTGCCAGCAGCTCCCCCGGGACAGCTCAAGAGACCCAGTACTTC. The encoded protein is CASSSPGTAQETQYF.

As DNA, the CDR3 is TGTGCCAGCAGCCCCCAGGAGACCACTAAGGGAGCTGGAAACACCATATATTTT. Amino acid sequence: CASSPQETTKGAGNTIYF. This chain uses TRBV9 with TRBJ1-3; D remains unclear. The V end was cut by 4 bases, the J end by 2 bases, with 22 bases between. CDR1 and CDR2 from the germline V gene are SGDLS and YYNGEE. This CDR3 has 18 amino acids.

The chain uses TRBV19 and TRBJ1-2, with D tentatively TRBD1 (6 bases). Germline CDR1 LNHDA, CDR2 SQIVND (reference sequence). The V end lost 0 bases, the J end lost 7 bases, and 18 bases lay between the germline ends. This CDR3 is 16 amino acids long. The CDR3 coding sequence is TGTGCCAGTAGTATAGATCGGCACCCGGGGGGCGGTGGCTACACCTTC. It yields the protein CASSIDRHPGGGGYTF. Drawing the rest from reference TRBV19 and TRBJ1-2, the complete variable domain is DGGITQSPKYLFRKEGQNVTLSCEQNLNHDAMYWYRQDPGQGLRLIYYSQIVNDFQKGDIAEGYSVSREKKESFPLTVTSAQKNPTAFYLCASSIDRHPGGGGYTFGSGTRLTVV.

This chain joins TRBV10-3 and TRBJ1-6; the D is unclear. The CDR3 has 14 amino acids. Deletions cut 8 bases from V and 6 bases from J, with 14 bases between. The germline V gene has CDR1 ENHRY and CDR2 SYGVKD. The CDR3 DNA follows: TGTGCCATCGCGGCAGCGAAAACTAATTCACCCCTCCACTTT. Encoded protein: CAIAAAKTNSPLHF.

The count of this clone is one. This chain links TRBV29-1 with TRBJ2-3; D could derive from TRBD1 or TRBD2 (5 bases each). V was cut by 7 bases and J by 8 bases, with 22 bases left in between. Germline CDR1 SQVTM, CDR2 ANQGSEA. The CDR3 length is 14 residues. The chain's CDR3 is CSDRYGTHGGTQYF. In DNA form, the CDR3 reads TGCAGCGATCGTTATGGGACCCACGGCGGTACGCAGTATTTT.

V and J are TRBV5-1 and TRBJ2-2; 11 nucleotides line up with TRBD2. V was pared by 4 bases and J by 5 bases, with 7 bases of the junction left unmatched. CDR1 is SGHRS, CDR2 YFSETQ, per germline. CDR3 length: 16 residues. CDR3 nucleotide sequence: TGCGCCAGCAGCCCACGACTAGCGGGAAGGACCGGGGAGCTGTTTTTT. This translates into CASSPRLAGRTGELFF.